A single T cell receptor beta chain is shown here with its context. Assay version v3.0 of immunoSEQ was used, and it was run at survey level. TCRdb keeps only in-frame clones here, not all; method: immunoSEQ multiplex PCR. This sample has approximately 33,000 clones, with approximately 83% found just once. The sample belongs to a study of long-term antiretroviral therapy in people with HIV. CDR1 and CDR2 from the germline V gene are LGHNA and YSLEER. The CDR3 is 17 amino acids. Deletions cut 0 bases from V and 4 bases from J, with 19 bases between. The sequence derives from a man aged 18 to 29 with HIV. The source was unsorted PBMCs, collected 0.8 years before starting antiretroviral therapy. The rearrangement links TRBV4-3 to TRBJ2-7; maybe TRBD1 (7 bases). CDR3 residues: CASSQDPAGGGWYEQYF. The CDR3 DNA sequence: TGCGCCAGCAGCCAAGATCCCGCAGGGGGAGGCTGGTACGAGCAGTACTTC.